This TCR beta chain was recorded in a study of T cell responses to AZD1222 COVID-19 vaccine. Study results and caveats: Receipt of two AZD1222 doses was followed by a rise in Spike-specific TCR breadth and depth. Sampling captured repertoires only after the peak T cell response.

In regard to this clone: Its antigen is as yet unknown.

Generated by immunoSEQ multiplex PCR, the TCRdb table keeps only in-frame clones and is missing some. The table has around 91,000 clones, just over 90% seen once; the top ten hold just over 8%. CDR3 length: 11 residues. The germline V gene has CDR1 ENHRY and CDR2 SYGVKD. Trimming removed 8 bases from V and 4 bases from J, with 6 bases in between. Second-dose intervals of approximately 4 or approximately 12 weeks were pooled. The chain carries TRBV10-3 and TRBJ1-5; D ambiguous. The material was peripheral blood, obtained 28 days after the second AZD1222 dose. The TCR comes from an adult who received the AZD1222 COVID-19 vaccine. The CDR3 DNA is TGTGCCATCGGCCGGAATCAGCCCCAGCATTTT. It encodes CAIGRNQPQHF.